The 15 T cell receptor beta chains below were found in one sample sequenced in a study of T-cell reconstitution after alpha-beta-depleted transplantation in children. Preparation of the TCRbeta library was carried out with unique molecular identifiers. From the PCR reads, TCRdb called clonotypes with MiXCR, one entry per CDR3 protein. The repertoire has more than 400,000 distinct CDR3 sequences, around two fifths of them found once; the top ten carry approximately 25%. The input for sequencing was PBMCs, taken before TCRalphabeta/CD19-depleted stem cell transplant. These receptors were taken from a girl aged 2 to 10 with aplastic anemia, due to receive a stem cell transplant.

The gene calls are TRBV20-1 and TRBJ2-3; D gene ambiguous. CDR3 length: 13 amino acids. V was shortened by 6 bases and J by 0 bases, with 10 bases between the two germline ends. CDR1 is DFQATT, CDR2 SNEGSKA, per germline (reference sequence). This CDR3 is CSAPMSSTDTQYF. The CDR3 region has the DNA TGCAGTGCCCCCATGTCTAGCACAGATACGCAGTATTTT.

The V call is TRBV6-2 or TRBV6-3, the J call TRBJ2-4, with 8 bases identical to TRBD2. The germline CDR1 and CDR2 sequences are MNHEY and SVGEGT. CDR3 length equals 16 residues. Trimming took 4 bases from V and 0 from J; bases not matched to a gene: 5. The CDR3 loop reads CASSLAGFGAKNIQYF. The CDR3 nucleotides read TGTGCCAGCAGTTTAGCGGGGTTCGGAGCCAAAAACATTCAGTACTTC.

This rearrangement joins TRBV5-1 to TRBJ2-5; 11 positions match TRBD1. Germline CDR1 reads SGHRS; CDR2 reads YFSETQ. The CDR3 extends over 17 amino acids. Trimming cost V 4 bases and J 3 bases; bases outside gene matches: 11. DNA of the CDR3: TGCGCCAGCAGCCCCCCCCGGACAGGGGGCGCGGAAGAGACCCAGTACTTC. Translated: CASSPPRTGGAEETQYF.

A few counts support this clonotype. The chain carries TRBV7-9 and TRBJ2-3, with 13 bases that match TRBD2. Trimming cost V 5 bases and J 4 bases; bases outside gene matches: 6. The CDR3 has 16 residues. In germline, CDR1 is SEHNR, CDR2 FQNEAQ (reference sequence). The CDR3 sequence is CASSPRLAGGSDTQYF. In DNA form, the CDR3 reads TGTGCCAGCAGCCCCAGACTAGCGGGAGGATCAGATACGCAGTATTTT.

The chain has TRBV12-3 or TRBV12-4 and TRBJ2-4; D unclear. Trimming removed 5 bases from V and 1 base from J, with 9 bases in between. This CDR3 has 14 amino acids. CDR3 coding DNA: TGTGCCAGCAGTGGAGACATCGCCAAAAACATTCAGTACTTC. Translating gives CASSGDIAKNIQYF.

The chain is built from TRBV5-1 and TRBJ2-4, with 7 positions matching TRBD1. Germline values: CDR1 SGHRS, CDR2 YFSETQ. This CDR3 is built from 17 residues. The trim removed 0 bases at V and 4 bases at J, leaving 10 bases unmatched. CDR3 region: CASSLVGKGAPKNIQYF. The CDR3 bases are TGCGCCAGCAGCTTGGTGGGGAAGGGGGCGCCTAAAAACATTCAGTACTTC.

This rearrangement joins TRBV7-3 to TRBJ2-1; D ambiguous. The V gene's germline CDR1 is SGHTA and CDR2 FQGTGA. This CDR3 has 15 residues. V was pared by 5 bases and J by 2 bases, with 13 bases between. CDR3 sequence: CASSPTKEAYNEQFF. CDR3 nucleotides: TGTGCCAGCAGCCCGACCAAAGAGGCCTACAATGAGCAGTTCTTC.

The gene calls are TRBV10-3 and TRBJ1-3; D is unclear. CDR3 size: 13 residues. From germline, CDR1 is ENHRY and CDR2 SYGVKD. The V gene lost 2 bases and the J gene lost 2 bases, with 4 bases spanning the gap. This CDR3 reads CAISEDTGNTIYF. In nucleotides, the CDR3 is TGTGCCATCAGTGAGGACACTGGAAACACCATATATTTT.

J is TRBJ2-3 and V is TRBV4-1; unclear D gene. V dropped 2 bases and J dropped 2 bases, with 11 bases sitting between them. Germline CDR1 and CDR2: MGHRA and YSYEKL. This CDR3 has 15 residues. The CDR3 sequence: CASSQRPVYTDTQYF. For the CDR3, the DNA is TGCGCCAGCAGCCAAAGGCCCGTCTACACAGATACGCAGTATTTT.

This clonotype came up a few times. The chain is built from TRBV20-1 and TRBJ2-7; D tentatively fits TRBD1 or TRBD2 (5 bases each). The CDR3 covers 13 residues. Trimming pared 6 bases from V and 4 bases from J, leaving 16 bases between. Germline CDR1 and CDR2: DFQATT and SNEGSKA (reference sequence). CDR3 region: CSAFRGQHYEQYF. The CDR3 DNA sequence: TGCAGTGCCTTCCGGGGCCAGCATTACGAGCAGTACTTC.

This chain uses TRBV20-1 with TRBJ2-5; unclear D gene. V was cut by 6 bases and J by 5 bases, with 19 bases left in between. Germline V gives CDR1 DFQATT, CDR2 SNEGSKA (reference sequence). The CDR3 contains 14 residues. DNA for the CDR3: TGCAGTGCCAGACGAGTTTTGGCGTGGGAGACCCAGTACTTC. Translated: CSARRVLAWETQYF.

The chain employs TRBV20-1 and TRBJ2-2, with no clear D. V was pared by 3 bases and J by 7 bases, with 18 bases between. Germline V gene lookup returns CDR1 DFQATT and CDR2 SNEGSKA (reference sequence). The CDR3 consists of 15 residues. In DNA form, the CDR3 reads TGCAGTGCTAGTAAGGTGGCCGGAGCCATCGGGGAGCTGTTTTTT. It is translated as CSASKVAGAIGELFF.

The chain is built from TRBV5-1 and TRBJ2-1, with D maybe TRBD1 (5 bases). Trimming took off 3 bases at V and 8 bases at J, with 24 bases between the two ends. Germline V lookup: CDR1 SGHRS, CDR2 YFSETQ. The CDR3 is 17 amino acids. CDR3 region: CASSSVPTVPNLDEQFF. The DNA of the CDR3 is TGCGCCAGCAGCTCGGTACCGACAGTCCCGAATCTCGATGAGCAGTTCTTC.

The chain employs TRBV18 and TRBJ2-5; a possible D gene is TRBD2 (5 bases). CDR3 size: 16 residues. V was pared by 3 bases and J by 3 bases, with 17 bases between. Germline V lookup: CDR1 KGHSH, CDR2 LQKENI. CDR3 DNA: TGTGCCAGCTCACCGACCCACGGGATCACTAAAGAGACCCAGTACTTC. As protein: CASSPTHGITKETQYF. The variable domain in full, completed from reference TRBV18 and TRBJ2-5, reads NAGVMQNPRHLVRRRGQEARLRCSPMKGHSHVYWYRQLPEEGLKFMVYLQKENIIDESGMPKERFSAEFPKEGPSILRIQQVVRGDSAAYFCASSPTHGITKETQYFGPGTRLLVL.

The chain couples TRBV15 to TRBJ1-2; 8 nucleotides agree with TRBD1. The CDR3 is 14 residues long. V dropped 5 bases and J dropped 4; count of bases not matched to a gene: 6. Germline V gene sequence: CDR1 LNHNV, CDR2 YYDKDF (reference sequence). In DNA, the CDR3 is TGTGCCACCAGCCCCAGGGGGCGCCTCTATGGCTACACCTTC. This codes for CATSPRGRLYGYTF. Together with reference TRBV15 and TRBJ1-2, the CDR3 gives the full variable domain: DAMVIQNPRYQVTQFGKPVTLSCSQTLNHNVMYWYQQKSSQAPKLLFHYYDKDFNNEADTPDNFQSRRPNTSFCFLDIRSPGLGDTAMYLCATSPRGRLYGYTFGSGTRLTVV.